Listed here are 2 T cell receptor beta chains from one sample, sequenced in a study of PD-L1 blockade in urothelial cancer. Measured with immunoSEQ multiplex PCR; TCRdb has only the in-frame clones, and not every one. The sample consists of about 52,000 clones, approximately 84% of them appearing once. This material consisted of PBMCs, taken around atezolizumab (anti-PD-L1) treatment. The receptors come from a man between 40 and 49 years old with urothelial cancer.

This sequence joins TRBV18 and TRBJ2-5; 8 nucleotides agree with TRBD1. CDR1 is KGHSH and CDR2 is LQKENI in the germline V gene. Trimming removed 3 bases from V and 4 bases from J; junction bases left unmatched: 4. This CDR3 is built from 14 residues. The CDR3 sequence: CASSPRTGRETQYF. CDR3 in DNA: TGTGCCAGCTCACCCCGGACAGGGAGAGAGACCCAGTACTTC.

The gene calls are TRBV4-1 and TRBJ2-1, with TRBD1 matching 7 bases. The CDR3 loop spans 14 amino acids. CDR1 MGHRA and CDR2 YSYEKL come from the germline V gene. Germline trimming cut 10 bases from V and 3 bases from J; bases unmatched to any gene: 9. Written as DNA, the CDR3 is TGCGCCACTACGGGACAGCCGAACTACAATGAGCAGTTCTTC. Residues: CATTGQPNYNEQFF.